This T cell receptor beta chain is from a study of shared clonotypes between healthy human individuals. TCRdb's table, derived via immunoSEQ multiplex PCR, lists solely in-frame clones and lacks some. The sample lists 550,000 to 650,000 clones, about 96% occurring once. The CDR3 contains 15 residues. V dropped 3 bases and J dropped 4; count of bases not matched to a gene: 7. Germline V gives CDR1 MNHNS, CDR2 SASEGT. CD45RO-negative, CCR7-selected cells formed the naive CD8 fraction, which excluded terminally differentiated effector memory CD45RA+ cells. Healthy adults negative for HIV, lacking recent acute infections or vaccinations, served as donors.

This receptor was taken from a woman in her thirties in good health. Sequenced material: naive CD8+ T cells sorted from blood. This chain joins TRBV6-1 and TRBJ2-7; 9 bases line up with TRBD2. Here the CDR3 reads CASSDTLAGLYEQYF. For the CDR3, the DNA is TGTGCCAGCAGTGATACTCTAGCGGGATTGTACGAGCAGTACTTC.